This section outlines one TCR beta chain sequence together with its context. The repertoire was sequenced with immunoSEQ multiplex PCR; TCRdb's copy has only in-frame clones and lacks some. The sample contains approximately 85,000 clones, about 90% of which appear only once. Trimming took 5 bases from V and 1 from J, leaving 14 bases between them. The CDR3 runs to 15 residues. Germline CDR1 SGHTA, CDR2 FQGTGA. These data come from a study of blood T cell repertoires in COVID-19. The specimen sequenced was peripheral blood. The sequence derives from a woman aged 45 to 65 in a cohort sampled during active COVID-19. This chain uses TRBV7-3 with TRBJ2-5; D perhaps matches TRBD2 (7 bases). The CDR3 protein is CASSARGGAQETQYF. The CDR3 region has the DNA TGTGCCAGCAGCGCCAGGGGAGGGGCCCAAGAGACCCAGTACTTC.